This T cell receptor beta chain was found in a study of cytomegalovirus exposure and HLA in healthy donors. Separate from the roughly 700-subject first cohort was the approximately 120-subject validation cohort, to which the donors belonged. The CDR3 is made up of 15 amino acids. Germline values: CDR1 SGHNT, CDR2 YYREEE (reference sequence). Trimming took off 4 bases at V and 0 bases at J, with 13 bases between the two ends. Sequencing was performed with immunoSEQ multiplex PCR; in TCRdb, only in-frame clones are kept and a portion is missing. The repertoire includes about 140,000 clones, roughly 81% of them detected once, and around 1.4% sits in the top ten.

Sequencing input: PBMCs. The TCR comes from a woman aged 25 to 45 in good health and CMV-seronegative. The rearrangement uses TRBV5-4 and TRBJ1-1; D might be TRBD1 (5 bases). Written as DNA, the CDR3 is TGTGCCAGCAGCCCCCCAGACAGCTTGAACACTGAAGCTTTCTTT. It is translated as CASSPPDSLNTEAFF.